This T cell receptor beta chain emerged from a study of beta chain features in type 1 diabetes. Study-wide results and limits: Any PCR bias toward short templates would affect both groups alike. More deletions and fewer insertions at VDJ junctions were found in patients with type 1 diabetes.

The investigators reverse transcribed all of the isolated RNA, so they sequenced expressed TCRB transcripts. This table comes from immunoSEQ multiplex PCR, and its TCRdb copy is limited to in-frame clones, with some not included. The table shows hundreds of thousands of clones, with around a sixth occurring only once. In germline, CDR1 is SGHTA, CDR2 FQGNSA. V was shortened by 1 base and J by 4 bases, with 5 bases between the two germline ends. The CDR3 spans 13 residues. Only a few counts were recorded for this clone. What it binds is unknown. This sample includes further DNA sequences coding for the same CDR3.

Sequencing was carried out using naive CD4+ T cells from blood. This chain joins TRBV7-2 and TRBJ2-1; D gene ambiguous. The sequence derives from a woman aged 18-30 years in good health. CDR3 residues: CASSLVPYNEQFF. The CDR3 region has the DNA TGTGCCAGCAGCTTAGTGCCTTACAATGAGCAGTTCTTC. The variable domain in full, completed from reference TRBV7-2 and TRBJ2-1, reads GAGVSQSPSNKVTEKGKDVELRCDPISGHTALYWYRQSLGQGLEFLIYFQGNSAPDKSGLPSDRFSAERTGGSVSTLTIQRTQQEDSAVYLCASSLVPYNEQFFGPGTRLTVL.